This T cell receptor beta chain appears in the sequencing data of a study of cytomegalovirus exposure and HLA in healthy donors. Notes on the study in general: The tendency of first-cohort TCR clusters to co-occur in the roughly 130 validation repertoires emerged from a later analysis. Investigators reported approximately 150 TCR beta chains as tied to cytomegalovirus.

Sequencing used immunoSEQ multiplex PCR; TCRdb keeps in-frame clones, though not all of them. The top ten clones hold less than 1.5% of a sample with 150,000 to 250,000 clones, around 80% of them seen once. With regard to this clone: As yet, its antigen is unknown.

Per germline, CDR1 MNHNS and CDR2 SASEGT. The junction had 8 bases not matched to a gene; V was cut back by 6 bases and J by 3 bases. CDR3 size: 15 residues. The approximately 120-subject validation cohort, separate from the 666-subject first cohort, included the donors. The sequencing input was PBMCs. This chain uses TRBV6-1 with TRBJ1-1; 9 bases match TRBD1. The receptor's source is a woman in her 30s in good health and CMV-seronegative. The CDR3 is CASRPGTGLHTEAFF. The CDR3 DNA reads as TGTGCCAGCAGGCCGGGGACAGGGCTCCACACTGAAGCTTTCTTT.